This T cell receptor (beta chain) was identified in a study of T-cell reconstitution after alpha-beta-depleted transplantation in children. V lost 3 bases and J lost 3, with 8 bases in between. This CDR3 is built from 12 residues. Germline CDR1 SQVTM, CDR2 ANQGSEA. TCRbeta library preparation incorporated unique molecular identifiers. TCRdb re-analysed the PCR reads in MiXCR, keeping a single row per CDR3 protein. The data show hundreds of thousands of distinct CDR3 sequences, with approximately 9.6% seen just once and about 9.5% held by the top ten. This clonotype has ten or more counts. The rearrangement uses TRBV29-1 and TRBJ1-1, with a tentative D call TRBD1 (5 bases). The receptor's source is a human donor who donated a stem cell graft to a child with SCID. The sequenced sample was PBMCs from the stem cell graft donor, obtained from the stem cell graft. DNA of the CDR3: TGCAGCGTTGACCTCAGGGACACTGAAGCTTTCTTT. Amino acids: CSVDLRDTEAFF.